The 5 T cell receptor beta chains below were found in one sample sequenced in a study of molecular identifiers for immune sequencing clone quantification. TCRdb fed the PCR reads into MiXCR, producing one record per CDR3 protein. Among 40,000 to 65,000 distinct CDR3 sequences listed, approximately 34% were seen once. Input material: naive CD8+ T cells from blood, with Jurkat cell RNA spiked in. Subset noted: FACS-sorted CD8+CD4-CCR7+CD45RA+ naive T cells. These receptors came from a human donor in good health. Some libraries in this study had Jurkat cell RNA spiked in.

This clonotype was recorded many times. V is TRBV7-6 and J is TRBJ2-2; TRBD2 agrees at 8 bases. V trimming: 5 bases; J trimming: 6 bases; junction bases outside the gene matches: 8. From germline, CDR1 is SGHVS and CDR2 FNYEAQ. The CDR3 loop spans 15 amino acids. CDR3 protein: CASSVGAGEAGELFF. For the CDR3, the DNA is TGTGCCAGCAGCGTCGGAGCGGGAGAGGCCGGGGAGCTGTTTTTT. The variable domain in full, with the rest retrieved from reference TRBV7-6 and TRBJ2-2, is GAGVSQSPRYKVTKRGQDVALRCDPISGHVSLYWYRQALGQGPEFLTYFNYEAQQDKSGLPNDRFSAERPEGSISTLTIQRTEQRDSAMYRCASSVGAGEAGELFFGEGSRLTVL.

Comments on this clonotype: A single base separates this from a much larger clone, so it may be a read error. This sequence joins TRBV28 and TRBJ1-1, with TRBD1 as a possible D gene (5 bases). CDR3 size: 13 residues. In germline, CDR1 is MDHEN, CDR2 SYDVKM. Here the CDR3 DNA reads TGTGCCAGCCAAGAGGGGACGTACACTGAAGCTTCCTTT. Translating it yields CASQEGTYTEASF. Drawing the rest from reference TRBV28 and TRBJ1-1, the complete variable domain is DVKVTQSSRYLVKRTGEKVFLECVQDMDHENMFWYRQDPGLGLRLIYFSYDVKMKEKGDIPEGYSVSREKKERFSLILESASTNQTSMYLCASQEGTYTEASFGQGTRLTVV.

The genes are TRBV14 and TRBJ2-3; D is unresolved. The V and J ends lost 1 base and 0 bases respectively, with 8 bases between them. The germline V gene has CDR1 SGHDN and CDR2 FVKESK. The CDR3 is 15 residues long. This CDR3 is CASSQGVTSTDTQYF. The CDR3 coding sequence is TGTGCCAGCAGCCAAGGGGTCACTAGCACAGATACGCAGTATTTT.

V and J are TRBV6-5 and TRBJ2-3, with a possible D match to TRBD2 (5 bases). This CDR3 spans 15 amino acids. CDR1 is MNHEY and CDR2 is SVGAGI in the germline V gene. V was clipped by 4 bases and J by 0 bases, with 11 bases between them. CDR3 protein: CASSWELTSTDTQYF. The CDR3 DNA sequence: TGTGCCAGCAGTTGGGAGTTAACTAGCACAGATACGCAGTATTTT.

This chain connects TRBV3-1 to TRBJ2-3; D ambiguous. Germline V CDR1 and CDR2: LGHDT, YNNKEL (reference sequence). CDR3 length: 13 residues. Trimming shortened V by 3 bases and J by 3 bases, and 7 bases separated the two germline ends. The CDR3 is CASSQFVTDTQYF. DNA of the CDR3: TGTGCCAGCAGCCAGTTTGTGACAGATACGCAGTATTTT.